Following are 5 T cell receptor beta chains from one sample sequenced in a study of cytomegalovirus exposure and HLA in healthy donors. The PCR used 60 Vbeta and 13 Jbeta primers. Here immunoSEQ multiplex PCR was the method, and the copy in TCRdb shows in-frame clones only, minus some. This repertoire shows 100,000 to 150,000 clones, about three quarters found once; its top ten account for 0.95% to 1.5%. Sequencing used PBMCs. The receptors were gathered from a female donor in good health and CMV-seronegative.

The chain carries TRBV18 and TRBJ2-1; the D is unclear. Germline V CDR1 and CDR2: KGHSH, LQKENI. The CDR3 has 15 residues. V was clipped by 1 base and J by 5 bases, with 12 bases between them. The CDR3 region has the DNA TGTGCCAGCTCACCACTAGGCGGCAAGAACAATGAGCAGTTCTTC. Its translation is CASSPLGGKNNEQFF.

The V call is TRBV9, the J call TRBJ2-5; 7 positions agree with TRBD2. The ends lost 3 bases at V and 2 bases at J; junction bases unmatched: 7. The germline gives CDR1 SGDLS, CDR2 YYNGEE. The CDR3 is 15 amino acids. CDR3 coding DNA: TGTGCCAGCAGCGAGACGGGGCGGGGGCAAGAGACCCAGTACTTC. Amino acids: CASSETGRGQETQYF.

CDR3 residues: CASSLGGQPTWPQHF. The CDR3 DNA is TGTGCCAGCAGCTTGGGAGGACAGCCAACGTGGCCCCAGCATTTT. The chain uses TRBV5-5 and TRBJ1-5; TRBD1 might be the D (6 bases). V lost 0 bases, J lost 9 bases, and 16 bases lay in between. The CDR3 is 15 residues long. Germline CDR1 and CDR2: SGHKS and YYEKEE (reference sequence). The complete variable domain, with remaining parts taken from reference TRBV5-5 and TRBJ1-5, reads DAGVTQSPTHLIKTRGQQVTLRCSPISGHKSVSWYQQVLGQGPQFIFQYYEKEERGRGNFPDRFSARQFPNYSSELNVNALLLGDSALYLCASSLGGQPTWPQHFGDGTRLSIL.

The CDR3 bases are TGTGCCAGCAGTTTGGCAGGGGGCTCTGGAAACACCATATATTTT. Translating it yields CASSLAGGSGNTIYF. J is TRBJ1-3 and V is TRBV28, with 7 bases identical to TRBD1. The J segment lost 0 bases and the V segment lost 3 bases, leaving 2 bases of the junction unmatched. Germline loops: CDR1 MDHEN, CDR2 SYDVKM. CDR3 length: 15 residues.

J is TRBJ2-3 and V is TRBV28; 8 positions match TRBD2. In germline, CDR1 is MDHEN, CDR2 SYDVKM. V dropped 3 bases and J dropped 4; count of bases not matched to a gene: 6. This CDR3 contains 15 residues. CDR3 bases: TGTGCCAGCAGTTTCAGCGGGAGTGGGGCAGATACGCAGTATTTT. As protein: CASSFSGSGADTQYF.